This TCR beta chain was sequenced for a study of T cell repertoires in cytomegalovirus infection. After removal of 4 bases from V and 5 bases from J, the junction contained 7 bases not matched to a gene. The CDR3 runs 14 residues. The germline CDR1 and CDR2 sequences are SQVTM and ANQGSEA. MiXCR, run by TCRdb on the reads, gives a single entry per CDR3 protein. The table lists fewer than 1,000,000 distinct CDR3 sequences, 30% to 40% of them singletons. Remarks on this clonotype: Its antigen remains unknown.

The V call is TRBV29-1, the J call TRBJ2-5, with 10 bases lining up with TRBD1. The sample consisted of cultured CD8+ T cells from PBMCs, taken from culture after CMV antigen stimulation. This sequence originates from a human donor in good health (CMV status not recorded). Some clones in this sample may be carry-over from other donors' samples. The CDR3 protein is CSVGDRGGLETQYF. In DNA, the CDR3 is TGCAGCGTTGGGGACAGGGGAGGGTTGGAGACCCAGTACTTC.